Following are 25 T cell receptor beta chains from one sample sequenced in a study of cytomegalovirus exposure and HLA in healthy donors. The study ran its PCR with 60 Vbeta and 13 Jbeta primers. Sequencing used immunoSEQ multiplex PCR; TCRdb keeps in-frame clones, though not all of them. This table has approximately 110,000 clones, approximately 15% appearing once. Source material: PBMCs. These receptors were taken from a young woman in good health and CMV-seronegative.

The chain carries TRBV30 and TRBJ2-2, with 8 bases identical to TRBD2. The germline gives CDR1 GTSNPN, CDR2 SVGIG (reference sequence). This CDR3 region has 15 residues. V dropped 3 bases and J dropped 3; count of bases not matched to a gene: 6. The CDR3 region has the DNA TGTGCCTGGAGAACGGGGGGGCCGGACACCGGGGAGCTGTTTTTT. This codes for CAWRTGGPDTGELFF.

This clone was seen a handful of times. V and J are TRBV5-8 and TRBJ2-5, with 7 bases that match TRBD2. J was trimmed by 1 base and V by 5 bases; bases with no gene match: 8. Germline-derived CDR1 and CDR2 are SGHTS and YDEGEE. The CDR3 length is 15 residues. CDR3 region: CASSSHQRGQETQYF. For the CDR3, the DNA is TGTGCCAGCAGTTCACATCAGCGGGGCCAAGAGACCCAGTACTTC.

The V gene is TRBV9, the J gene TRBJ2-2, with TRBD2 identical over 14 bases. The CDR3 consists of 17 residues. The V gene's germline CDR1 is SGDLS and CDR2 YYNGEE. J lost 1 base, V lost 5 bases, and 4 bases had no gene match. CDR3 DNA sequence: TGTGCCAGCAGAGGACTAGCGGGAGGCCTGAACACCGGGGAGCTGTTTTTT. Translated: CASRGLAGGLNTGELFF.

This clone has a handful of counts. V usage is TRBV28 and J usage is TRBJ2-7; possible D gene TRBD2, 6 bases. The V gene lost 2 bases and the J gene lost 2 bases, with 13 bases spanning the gap. Germline assignment: CDR1 MDHEN and CDR2 SYDVKM. This CDR3 spans 15 amino acids. The CDR3 is CASSLRGGFAYEQYF. CDR3 in DNA: TGTGCCAGCAGTTTAAGGGGAGGATTCGCCTACGAGCAGTACTTC.

This clone has more than one count but fewer than ten. This chain uses TRBV10-1 with TRBJ2-4; D perhaps matches TRBD1 (6 bases). V lost 3 bases and J lost 2, with 11 bases in between. This CDR3 has 15 amino acids. Germline-derived CDR1 and CDR2 are WNHNN and SYGVQD (reference sequence). DNA for the CDR3: TGCGCCAGCAGTGATCCCGGGACATCCAAAAACATTCAGTACTTC. It translates to CASSDPGTSKNIQYF.

The chain is built from TRBV27 and TRBJ2-7; 11 bases match TRBD2. The germline gives CDR1 MNHEY, CDR2 SMNVEV (reference sequence). This CDR3 is 15 amino acids long. V lost 2 bases, J lost 3 bases, and 3 bases stayed unmatched. This CDR3 reads CASSLSSGRVYEQYF. In DNA form, the CDR3 reads TGTGCCAGCAGTTTAAGTAGCGGGAGGGTCTACGAGCAGTACTTC.

The V gene is TRBV5-8, the J gene TRBJ2-1; 10 bases are shared with TRBD2. Germline CDR1 SGHTS, CDR2 YDEGEE. CDR3 length: 15 amino acids. V was pared by 0 bases and J by 5 bases, with 2 bases of the junction left unmatched. The CDR3 here is CASSLGTSGNNEQFF. Written as DNA, the CDR3 is TGTGCCAGCAGCTTGGGGACTAGCGGTAACAATGAGCAGTTCTTC.

This clone occurred a few times. This chain uses TRBV6-6 with TRBJ2-5, with 7 positions matching TRBD1. The CDR3 consists of 14 residues. V shed 6 bases and J 5 bases; nucleotides not matched to a gene: 9. Per the germline V gene, CDR1 is MNHNY and CDR2 is SVGAGI (reference sequence). CDR3 coding DNA: TGTGCCAGCAGCCGAGACAGGGCACGGGAGACCCAGTACTTC. As protein: CASSRDRARETQYF.

This clone occurred a few times. This chain uses TRBV30 with TRBJ1-3; no reliable D call. With 0 bases removed from V and 14 bases from J, the gap between germline ends came to 14 bases. There are 12 residues in the CDR3. CDR1 and CDR2 from the germline V gene are GTSNPN and SVGIG (reference sequence). The CDR3 sequence: CAWSVSLTDVYF. The CDR3 DNA reads TGTGCCTGGAGTGTCTCTCTCACAGACGTATATTTT.

The sample holds a few counts of this clone. The V gene is TRBV28, the J gene TRBJ2-7; 8 bases align to TRBD1. The CDR3 consists of 13 residues. Germline assignment: CDR1 MDHEN and CDR2 SYDVKM. J was trimmed by 5 bases and V by 7 bases; bases with no gene match: 7. The CDR3 loop reads CASNLGQGDEQYF. In DNA, the CDR3 is TGTGCCAGCAACCTCGGACAGGGAGACGAGCAGTACTTC.

This clone was observed a handful of times. The genes are TRBV4-2 and TRBJ2-1, with D unresolved. Looked up from germline, CDR1 is LGHNA and CDR2 is YNFKEQ. The CDR3 covers 12 residues. V was pared by 0 bases and J by 8 bases, with 5 bases between. The CDR3 nucleotides are TGTGCCAGCAGCCAAGATGTCGATGAGCAGTTCTTC. Its protein is CASSQDVDEQFF.

This clone has more than one count but fewer than ten. This chain connects TRBV18 to TRBJ2-1; D is uncertain. This CDR3 contains 12 residues. Germline V gene data show CDR1 as KGHSH and CDR2 as LQKENI. The V end lost 0 bases, the J end lost 10 bases, and 7 bases lay between the germline ends. Here the CDR3 DNA reads TGTGCCAGCTCACCACCGTCTTCCGAGCAGTTCTTC. This gives the protein CASSPPSSEQFF.

The table lists this clone with a few counts. This chain links TRBV4-2 with TRBJ2-7; 11 bases match TRBD2. The CDR3 length is 21 residues. Germline CDR1 LGHNA, CDR2 YNFKEQ. V lost 4 bases to trimming and J lost 0 bases; unmatched junction nucleotides: 20. CDR3: CASSPTAAGLAVLIDSYEQYF. The CDR3 DNA sequence: TGTGCCAGCAGCCCCACGGCCGCGGGACTAGCGGTGCTCATAGACTCCTACGAGCAGTACTTC.

The chain is built from TRBV14 and TRBJ1-1; tentative D call: TRBD1 (6 bases). The CDR3 length is 16 residues. Trimming removed 5 bases at V and 3 bases at J, with 19 bases between. CDR1 is SGHDN, CDR2 FVKESK, per germline. CDR3 sequence reads: CASSTILSGVYTEAFF. The CDR3 DNA is TGTGCCAGCAGCACAATCTTGTCAGGGGTGTACACTGAAGCTTTCTTT. The full variable domain, its missing parts supplied by reference TRBV14 and TRBJ1-1, is EAGVTQFPSHSVIEKGQTVTLRCDPISGHDNLYWYRRVMGKEIKFLLHFVKESKQDESGMPNNRFLAERTGGTYSTLKVQPAELEDSGVYFCASSTILSGVYTEAFFGQGTRLTVV.

J is TRBJ1-5 and V is TRBV28, with TRBD1 matching over 9 bases. CDR3 length: 14 amino acids. Germline V gives CDR1 MDHEN, CDR2 SYDVKM. V trimming: 5 bases; J trimming: 3 bases; junction bases outside the gene matches: 2. The CDR3 loop is CASSGDRDNQPQHF. As DNA, the CDR3 is TGTGCCAGCAGTGGGGACAGGGACAATCAGCCCCAGCATTTT. The variable domain in full, with the rest retrieved from reference TRBV28 and TRBJ1-5, is DVKVTQSSRYLVKRTGEKVFLECVQDMDHENMFWYRQDPGLGLRLIYFSYDVKMKEKGDIPEGYSVSREKKERFSLILESASTNQTSMYLCASSGDRDNQPQHFGDGTRLSIL.

V gene TRBV28 combines with J gene TRBJ1-2, with D uncertain. Trimming took 3 bases from V and 0 from J, leaving 14 bases between them. The germline gives CDR1 MDHEN, CDR2 SYDVKM. The CDR3 has 16 residues. CDR3 bases: TGTGCCAGCAGTTTGATCCCCTGGGGAGCTAACTATGGCTACACCTTC. Its protein is CASSLIPWGANYGYTF.

This clone was picked up one time. This chain uses TRBV27 with TRBJ1-3; 8 nucleotides agree with TRBD1. Germline assignment: CDR1 MNHEY and CDR2 SMNVEV (reference sequence). Trimming cost V 3 bases and J 3 bases; bases outside gene matches: 4. This CDR3 comprises 15 residues. The CDR3 region has the DNA TGTGCCAGCAGTTTGTCCGGGACAGGTGGAAACACCATATATTTT. Its translation: CASSLSGTGGNTIYF.

The chain employs TRBV19 and TRBJ1-1; 9 bases map to TRBD1. The trim removed 5 bases at V and 6 bases at J, leaving 7 bases unmatched. From germline, CDR1 is LNHDA and CDR2 SQIVND (reference sequence). The CDR3 has 14 amino acids. The CDR3 is CASSFGQGRPEAFF. The DNA of the CDR3 is TGTGCCAGTAGTTTCGGACAGGGGAGGCCTGAAGCTTTCTTT.

The chain has TRBV5-4 and TRBJ2-3; TRBD1 is a possible D gene (6 bases). The CDR3 length is 15 residues. Trimming shortened V by 0 bases and J by 4 bases, and 12 bases separated the two germline ends. The germline V gene encodes CDR1 SGHNT and CDR2 YYREEE (reference sequence). CDR3 residues: CASSLAGQSSDTQYF. In DNA form, the CDR3 reads TGTGCCAGCAGCTTGGCCGGACAGTCATCAGATACGCAGTATTTT.

A few counts support this clone. The DNA for the CDR3 is TGTGCCATCAGCCGGGGTGGGGTCGATCAGCCCCAGCATTTT. The encoded protein is CAISRGGVDQPQHF. This chain uses TRBV10-3 with TRBJ1-5; no definite D call. Germline values: CDR1 ENHRY, CDR2 SYGVKD. The CDR3 is 14 amino acids. Trimming removed 6 bases at V and 5 bases at J, with 14 bases between.

This chain connects TRBV13 to TRBJ2-7; 7 nucleotides line up with TRBD1. The CDR3 is 13 amino acids. J lost 2 bases, V lost 6 bases, and 4 bases had no gene match. The germline V gene encodes CDR1 PRHDT and CDR2 FYEKMQ (reference sequence). This CDR3 is CASRDRYPYEQYF. The CDR3 coding sequence is TGTGCCAGCAGGGACAGGTATCCCTACGAGCAGTACTTC.

Only a few counts were recorded for this clone. This chain uses TRBV19 with TRBJ1-2; a possible D gene is TRBD1 (5 bases). The CDR3 extends over 14 amino acids. Looked up from germline, CDR1 is LNHDA and CDR2 is SQIVND (reference sequence). The V gene lost 5 bases and the J gene lost 8 bases, with 18 bases spanning the gap. Here the CDR3 DNA reads TGTGCCAGTAGTCCCGCTCAGGGAGCGGGAGGCTACACCTTC. Its translation is CASSPAQGAGGYTF.

This clone was counted between two and nine times. V gene TRBV11-2 combines with J gene TRBJ2-5; TRBD2 might be the D (6 bases). V was cut by 0 bases and J by 2 bases, with 10 bases left in between. Germline-derived CDR1 and CDR2 are SGHAT and FQNNGV. The CDR3 covers 15 residues. The CDR3: CASSLEGGWQETQYF. CDR3 nucleotide sequence: TGTGCCAGCAGCTTAGAAGGAGGGTGGCAAGAGACCCAGTACTTC.

This chain connects TRBV7-3 to TRBJ2-1, with TRBD2 matching 13 bases. Germline CDR1 and CDR2: SGHTA and FQGTGA. The CDR3 contains 14 residues. After removal of 3 bases from V and 7 bases from J, the junction contained 0 bases not matched to a gene. The CDR3 here is CASSLTSGGNEQFF. CDR3 nucleotides: TGTGCCAGCAGCTTGACTAGCGGGGGGAATGAGCAGTTCTTC.

The table lists this clone with a few counts. The V and J genes are TRBV4-3 and TRBJ1-4, with a possible D match to TRBD1 (5 bases). Trimming shortened V by 4 bases and J by 6 bases, and 12 bases separated the two germline ends. Per germline, CDR1 LGHNA and CDR2 YSLEER. CDR3 length equals 14 residues. The CDR3, as DNA: TGCGCCAGCAGCCCCCTGGGGGAGGATGAAAAACTGTTTTTT. The encoded protein is CASSPLGEDEKLFF.